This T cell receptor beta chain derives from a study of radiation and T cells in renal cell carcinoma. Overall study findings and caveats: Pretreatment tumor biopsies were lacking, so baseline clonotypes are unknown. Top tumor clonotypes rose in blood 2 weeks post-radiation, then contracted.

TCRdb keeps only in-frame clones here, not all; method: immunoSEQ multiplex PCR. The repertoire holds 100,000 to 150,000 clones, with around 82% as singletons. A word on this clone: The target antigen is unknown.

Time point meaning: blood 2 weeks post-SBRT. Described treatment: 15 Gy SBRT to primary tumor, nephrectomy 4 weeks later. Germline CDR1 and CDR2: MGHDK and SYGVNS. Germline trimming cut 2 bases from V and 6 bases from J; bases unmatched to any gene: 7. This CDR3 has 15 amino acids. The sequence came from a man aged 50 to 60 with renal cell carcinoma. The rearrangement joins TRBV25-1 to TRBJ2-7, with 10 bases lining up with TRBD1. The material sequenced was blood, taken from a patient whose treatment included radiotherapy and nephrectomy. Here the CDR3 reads CASSERQGALSEQYF. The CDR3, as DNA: TGTGCCAGCAGTGAACGACAGGGGGCGTTGAGCGAGCAGTACTTC.